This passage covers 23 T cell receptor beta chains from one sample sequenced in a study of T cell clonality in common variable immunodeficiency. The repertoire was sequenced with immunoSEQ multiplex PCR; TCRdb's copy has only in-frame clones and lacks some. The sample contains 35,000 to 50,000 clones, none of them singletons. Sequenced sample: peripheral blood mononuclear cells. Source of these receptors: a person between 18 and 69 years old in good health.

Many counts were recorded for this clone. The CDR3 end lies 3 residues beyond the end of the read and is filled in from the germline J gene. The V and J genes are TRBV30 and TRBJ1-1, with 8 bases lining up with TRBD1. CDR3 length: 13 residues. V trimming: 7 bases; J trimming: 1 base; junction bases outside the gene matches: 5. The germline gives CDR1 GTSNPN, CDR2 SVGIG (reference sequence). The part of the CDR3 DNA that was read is TGTGCCTCTTCTGACAGGGGGAACACTGAA. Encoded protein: CASSDRGNTE. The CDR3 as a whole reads CASSDRGNTEAFF.

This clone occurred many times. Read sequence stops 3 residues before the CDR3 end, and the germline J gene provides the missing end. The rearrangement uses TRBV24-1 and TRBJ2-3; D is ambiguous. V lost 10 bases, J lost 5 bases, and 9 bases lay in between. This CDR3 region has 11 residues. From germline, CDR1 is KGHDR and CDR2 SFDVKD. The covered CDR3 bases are TGTGCCACAGCCACCCGAGATACG. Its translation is CATATRDT. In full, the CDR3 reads CATATRDTQYF.

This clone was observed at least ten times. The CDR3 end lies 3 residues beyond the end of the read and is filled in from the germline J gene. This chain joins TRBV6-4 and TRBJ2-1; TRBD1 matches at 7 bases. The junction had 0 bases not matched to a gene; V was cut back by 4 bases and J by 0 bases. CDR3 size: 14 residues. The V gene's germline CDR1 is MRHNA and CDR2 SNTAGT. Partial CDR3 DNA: TGTGCCAGCAGTGCAGGGGGCTCCTACAATGAG. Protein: CASSAGGSYNE. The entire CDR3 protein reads CASSAGGSYNEQFF.

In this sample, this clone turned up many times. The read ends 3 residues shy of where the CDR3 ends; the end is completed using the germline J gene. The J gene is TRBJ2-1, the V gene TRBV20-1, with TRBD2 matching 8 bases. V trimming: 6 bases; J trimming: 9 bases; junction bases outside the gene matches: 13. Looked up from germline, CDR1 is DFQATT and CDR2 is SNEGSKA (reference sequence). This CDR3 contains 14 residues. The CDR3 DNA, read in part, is TGCAGTGCAAACTCCCAAGCGGGAGTAGGTGAG. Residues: CSANSQAGVGE. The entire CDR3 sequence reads CSANSQAGVGEQFF.

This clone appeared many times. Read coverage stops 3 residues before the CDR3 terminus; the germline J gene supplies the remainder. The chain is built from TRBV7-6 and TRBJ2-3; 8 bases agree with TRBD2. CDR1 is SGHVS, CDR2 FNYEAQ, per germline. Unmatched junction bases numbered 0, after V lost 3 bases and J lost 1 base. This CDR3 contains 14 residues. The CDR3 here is CASSFSGGTDTQYF. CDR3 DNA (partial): TGTGCCAGCAGCTTTAGCGGGGGCACAGATACG.

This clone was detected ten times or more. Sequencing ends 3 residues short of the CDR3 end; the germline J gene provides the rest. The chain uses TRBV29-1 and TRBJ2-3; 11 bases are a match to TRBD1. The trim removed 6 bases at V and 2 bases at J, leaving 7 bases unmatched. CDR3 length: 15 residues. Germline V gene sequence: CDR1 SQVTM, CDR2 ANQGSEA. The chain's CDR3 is CSVPRTGGITDTQYF. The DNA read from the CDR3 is TGCAGCGTCCCCCGGACAGGGGGCATCACAGATACG.

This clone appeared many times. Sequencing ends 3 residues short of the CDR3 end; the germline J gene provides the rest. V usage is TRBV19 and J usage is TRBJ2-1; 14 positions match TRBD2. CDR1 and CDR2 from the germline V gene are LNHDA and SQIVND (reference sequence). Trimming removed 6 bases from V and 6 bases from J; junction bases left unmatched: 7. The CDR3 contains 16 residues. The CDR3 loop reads CASSRGTSGRVNEQFF. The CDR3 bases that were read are TGTGCCAGTAGCCGAGGGACTAGCGGGAGAGTCAATGAG.

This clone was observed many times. The CDR3 spells CSVELAGGPSYNEQFF. CDR3 bases read: TGCAGCGTTGAACTAGCGGGAGGGCCCTCCTACAATGAG. This chain links TRBV29-1 with TRBJ2-1; TRBD2 matches 12 bases. The read comes to an end 3 residues before the CDR3 does, leaving the germline J gene to fill in the end. This CDR3 has 16 residues. V dropped 2 bases and J dropped 0; count of bases not matched to a gene: 2. Per the germline V gene, CDR1 is SQVTM and CDR2 is ANQGSEA.

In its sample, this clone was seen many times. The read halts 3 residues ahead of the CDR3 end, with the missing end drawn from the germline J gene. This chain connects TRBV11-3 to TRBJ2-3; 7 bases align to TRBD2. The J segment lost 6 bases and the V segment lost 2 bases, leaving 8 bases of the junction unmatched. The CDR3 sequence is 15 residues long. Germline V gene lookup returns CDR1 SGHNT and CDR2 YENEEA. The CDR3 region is CASSLLAADADTQYF. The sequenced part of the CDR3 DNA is TGTGCCAGCAGCTTACTAGCGGCGGATGCGGATACG.

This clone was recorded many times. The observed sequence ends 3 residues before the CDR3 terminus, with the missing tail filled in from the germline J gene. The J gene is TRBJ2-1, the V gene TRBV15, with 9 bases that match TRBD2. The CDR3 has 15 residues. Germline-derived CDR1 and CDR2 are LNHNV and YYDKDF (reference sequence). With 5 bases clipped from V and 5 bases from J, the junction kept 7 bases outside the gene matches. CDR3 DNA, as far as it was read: TGTGCCACCAGCGCGACTAGCGGAGGAAACAATGAG. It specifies CATSATSGGNNE. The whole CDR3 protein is CATSATSGGNNEQFF.

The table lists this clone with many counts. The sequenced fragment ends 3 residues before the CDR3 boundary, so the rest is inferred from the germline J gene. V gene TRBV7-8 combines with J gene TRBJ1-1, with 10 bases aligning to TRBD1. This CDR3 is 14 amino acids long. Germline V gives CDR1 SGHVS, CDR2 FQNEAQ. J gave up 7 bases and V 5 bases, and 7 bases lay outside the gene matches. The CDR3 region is CASSLRDRGFEAFF. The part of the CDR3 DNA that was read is TGTGCCAGCAGCCTCCGGGACAGGGGTTTTGAA. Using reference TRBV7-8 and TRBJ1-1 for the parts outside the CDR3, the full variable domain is GAGVSQSPRYKVAKRGQDVALRCDPISGHVSLFWYQQALGQGPEFLTYFQNEAQLDKSGLPSDRFFAERPEGSVSTLKIQRTQQEDSAVYLCASSLRDRGFEAFFGQGTRLTVV.

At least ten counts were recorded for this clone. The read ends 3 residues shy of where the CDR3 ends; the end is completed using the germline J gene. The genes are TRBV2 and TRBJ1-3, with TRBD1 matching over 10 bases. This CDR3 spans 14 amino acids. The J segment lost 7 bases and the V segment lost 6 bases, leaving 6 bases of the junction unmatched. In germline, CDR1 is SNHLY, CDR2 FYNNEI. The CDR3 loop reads CASRTTGGRNTIYF. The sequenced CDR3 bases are TGTGCCAGCAGGACGACAGGGGGCCGCAACACC.

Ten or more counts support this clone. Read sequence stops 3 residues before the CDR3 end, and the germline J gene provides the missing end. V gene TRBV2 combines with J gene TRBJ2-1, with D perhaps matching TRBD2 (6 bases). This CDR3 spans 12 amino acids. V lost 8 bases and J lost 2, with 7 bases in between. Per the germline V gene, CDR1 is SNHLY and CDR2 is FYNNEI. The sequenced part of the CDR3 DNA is TGTGCCAGCGGGACTCCCTACAATGAG. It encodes CASGTPYNE. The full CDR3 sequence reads CASGTPYNEQFF.

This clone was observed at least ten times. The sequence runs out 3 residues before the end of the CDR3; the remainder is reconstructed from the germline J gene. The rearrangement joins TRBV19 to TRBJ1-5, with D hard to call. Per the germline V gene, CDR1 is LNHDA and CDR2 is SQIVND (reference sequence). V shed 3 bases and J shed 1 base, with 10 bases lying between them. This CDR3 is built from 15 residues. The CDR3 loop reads CASSMFLSSNQPQHF. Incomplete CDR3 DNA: TGTGCCAGTAGTATGTTCTTAAGCAGCAATCAGCCC.

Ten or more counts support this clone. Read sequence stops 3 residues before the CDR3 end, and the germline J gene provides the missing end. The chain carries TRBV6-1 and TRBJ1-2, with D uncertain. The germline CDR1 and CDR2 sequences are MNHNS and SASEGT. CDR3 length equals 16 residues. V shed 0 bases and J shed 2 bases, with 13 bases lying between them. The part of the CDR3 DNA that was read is TGTGCCAGCAGTGAAGCTAGTGGTAAATCAAACTATGGC. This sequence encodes CASSEASGKSNYG. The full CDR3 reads CASSEASGKSNYGYTF.

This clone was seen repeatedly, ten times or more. The part of the CDR3 DNA that was read is TGTGCCAGCACCTCCGCCAGGGAGCCC. Amino acids: CASTSAREP. The entire CDR3 is CASTSAREPQHF. The chain couples TRBV12-3 or TRBV12-4 to TRBJ1-5, with D possibly TRBD1 on 5 matching bases. Sequencing ends 3 residues short of the CDR3 end; the germline J gene provides the rest. Trimming pared 7 bases from V and 8 bases from J, leaving 12 bases between. This CDR3 is 12 amino acids long.

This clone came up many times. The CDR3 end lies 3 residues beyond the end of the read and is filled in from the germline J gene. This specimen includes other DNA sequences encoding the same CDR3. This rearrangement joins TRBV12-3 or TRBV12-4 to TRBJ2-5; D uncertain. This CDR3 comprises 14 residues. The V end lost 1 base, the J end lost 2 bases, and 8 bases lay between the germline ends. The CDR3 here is CASSLGIAQETQYF. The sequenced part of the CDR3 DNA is TGTGCCAGCAGTTTAGGCATAGCTCAAGAGACC.

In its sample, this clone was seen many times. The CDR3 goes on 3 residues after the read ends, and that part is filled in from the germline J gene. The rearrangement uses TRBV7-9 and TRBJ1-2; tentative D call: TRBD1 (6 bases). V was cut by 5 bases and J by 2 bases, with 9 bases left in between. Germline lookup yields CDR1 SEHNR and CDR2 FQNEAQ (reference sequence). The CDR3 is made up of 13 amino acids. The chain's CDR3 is CASSVTGNYGYTF. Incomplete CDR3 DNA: TGTGCCAGCAGCGTTACAGGGAACTATGGC.

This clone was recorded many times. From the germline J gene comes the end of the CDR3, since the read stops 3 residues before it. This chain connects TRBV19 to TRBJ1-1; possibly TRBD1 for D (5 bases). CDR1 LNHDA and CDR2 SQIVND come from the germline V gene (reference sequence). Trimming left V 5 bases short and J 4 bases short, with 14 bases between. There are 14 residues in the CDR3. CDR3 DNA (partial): TGTGCCAGTAGTGTGGGGGGTTTGATCACTGAA. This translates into CASSVGGLITE. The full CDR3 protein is CASSVGGLITEAFF.

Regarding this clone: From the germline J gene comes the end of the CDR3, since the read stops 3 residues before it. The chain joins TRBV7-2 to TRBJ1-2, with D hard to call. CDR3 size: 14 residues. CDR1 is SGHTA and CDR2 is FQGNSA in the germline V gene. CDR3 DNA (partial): TGTGCCAGCAGCCTAGGCGGAGTTTCCAACGAC. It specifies CASSLGGVSND. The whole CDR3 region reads CASSLGGVSNDYTF.

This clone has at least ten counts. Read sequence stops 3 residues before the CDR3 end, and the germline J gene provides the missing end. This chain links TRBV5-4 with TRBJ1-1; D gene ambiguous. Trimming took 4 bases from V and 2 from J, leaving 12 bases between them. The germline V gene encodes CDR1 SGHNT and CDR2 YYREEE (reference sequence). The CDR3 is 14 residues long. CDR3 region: CASSTWYSNTEAFF. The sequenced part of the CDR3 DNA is TGTGCCAGCAGCACGTGGTACAGTAACACTGAA.

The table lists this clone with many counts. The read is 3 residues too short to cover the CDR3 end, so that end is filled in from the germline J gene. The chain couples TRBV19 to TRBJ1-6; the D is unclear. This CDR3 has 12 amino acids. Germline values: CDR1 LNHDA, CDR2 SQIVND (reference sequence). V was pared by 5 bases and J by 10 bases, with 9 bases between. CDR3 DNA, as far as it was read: TGTGCCAGTAGTGCTAGCCGGTCACCC. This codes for CASSASRSP. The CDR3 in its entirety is CASSASRSPLHF.

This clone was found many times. The CDR3 bases that were read are TGTGCCAGCAGTTTAGGTATGGGGGCCTCCTACAATGAG. It translates to CASSLGMGASYNE. The entire CDR3 reads CASSLGMGASYNEQFF. The chain has TRBV12-3 or TRBV12-4 and TRBJ2-1; a possible D gene is TRBD1 (6 bases). The CDR3 is cut off 3 residues early in the read; its end comes from the germline J gene. The CDR3 is made up of 16 amino acids. V was cut by 1 base and J by 0 bases, with 10 bases left in between.